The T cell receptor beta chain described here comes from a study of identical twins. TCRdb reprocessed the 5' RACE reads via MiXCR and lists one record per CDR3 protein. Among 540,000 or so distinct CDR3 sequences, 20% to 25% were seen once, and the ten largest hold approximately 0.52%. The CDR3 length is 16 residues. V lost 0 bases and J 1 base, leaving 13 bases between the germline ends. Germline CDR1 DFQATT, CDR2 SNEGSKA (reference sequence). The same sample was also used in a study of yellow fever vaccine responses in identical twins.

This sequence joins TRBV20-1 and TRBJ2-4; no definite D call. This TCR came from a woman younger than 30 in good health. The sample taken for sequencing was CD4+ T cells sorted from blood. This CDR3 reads CSARDAGRDAKNIQYF. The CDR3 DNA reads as TGCAGTGCTAGAGATGCAGGCCGAGACGCCAAAAACATTCAGTACTTC.